This TCR beta chain was observed in a study of T cell responses to AZD1222 COVID-19 vaccine. TCRdb's table, derived via immunoSEQ multiplex PCR, lists solely in-frame clones and lacks some. The sample carries approximately 27,000 clones, approximately 88% recorded once. Study-wide results and limits: Close to half of spike-specific TCRs reportedly recognize unmutated variant regions. Vaccination with two AZD1222 doses was followed by a rise in Spike-specific TCR breadth and depth. Repertoires were sampled only after the peak T cell response. Mostly white British, mostly female donors; authors suggested clonal diversity may be underestimated.

CDR1 is SGHTA and CDR2 is FQGNSA in the germline V gene. Trimming removed 5 bases from V and 6 bases from J, with 10 bases in between. The CDR3 sequence is 13 residues long. Concerning this clone itself: Its antigen is not identified.

The chain recombines TRBV7-2 with TRBJ2-2; D is undetermined. The material was peripheral blood, obtained on day 0 of AZD1222 vaccination. The source of this sequence is an adult in good health. The CDR3 bases are TGTGCCAGCAGCCTCCGCCGGGCCGGGGAGCTGTTTTTT. It translates to CASSLRRAGELFF. Full variable domain (remainder filled in from reference TRBV7-2 and TRBJ2-2): GAGVSQSPSNKVTEKGKDVELRCDPISGHTALYWYRQSLGQGLEFLIYFQGNSAPDKSGLPSDRFSAERTGGSVSTLTIQRTQQEDSAVYLCASSLRRAGELFFGEGSRLTVL.